The rows below give T cell receptor beta chains drawn from one sample of a study of blood T cell repertoires in COVID-19. TCRdb's table, derived via immunoSEQ multiplex PCR, lists solely in-frame clones and lacks some. This sample has 250,000 or so clones; roughly 90% occur once, and the top ten carry 2% to 2.5%. The sample consisted of peripheral blood. The receptors here all came from a woman in her sixties or seventies with COVID-19, enrolled during active disease. CDR3s leave out the opening cysteine and the closing phenylalanine or tryptophan. Each record gives: clone size, CDR3 length, J gene, V gene, CDR3 protein. Part of the rows lack a size; the others show once, few, many or a class for expanded clones.

>once|13|TRBJ1-1|TRBV5-1
ASSLRDRGLTEAF
>-|14|TRBJ1-5|TRBV19
ASSIGLRTGNQPQH
>-|15|TRBJ1-6|TRBV10-2
ASSDSRDSSYNSPLH
>-|15|TRBJ1-4|TRBV9
ASSVDLQGAYNEKLF
>-|14|TRBJ2-1|TRBV19
ASSKRLAGAPNEQF
>-|13|TRBJ2-6|TRBV19
ASSMEPSGANVLT
>once|14|TRBJ1-5|TRBV18
ASSPVPDRLNQPQH
>-|12|TRBJ2-7|TRBV11-3
ASSLDRVSHEQY
>-|13|TRBJ2-2|TRBV6-5
ASRRSGANTGELF
>-|13|TRBJ2-1|TRBV5-1
ASSLRGGPYNEQF
>-|13|TRBJ1-6|TRBV6-5
ASSYYGGSNSPLH
>-|13|TRBJ1-1|TRBV5-4
ASSFQHGGSTEAF
>-|12|TRBJ2-7|TRBV5-4
ASSWRGTFYEQY
>-|9|TRBJ1-1|TRBV18
ASSERTEAF
>-|12|TRBJ2-2|TRBV19
ASSRYRGTGELF
>once|12|TRBJ1-2|TRBV2
ASTAWEGRGGYT
>-|13|TRBJ1-2|TRBV6-2/TRBV6-3
ASSYFLGQVYGYT
>-|11|TRBJ1-1|TRBV6-6
ASSYGEDTEAF
>-|10|TRBJ2-3|TRBV5-1
ASSRSTDTQY
>-|12|TRBJ2-7|TRBV2
ASRAGTSGGEQY
>-|12|TRBJ1-2|TRBV7-9
ASSPNRDRGGYT
>-|12|TRBJ1-4|TRBV19
ASSMGQGDEKLF
>once|14|TRBJ1-1|TRBV6-4
ASSDRYRGPNTEAF
>-|13|TRBJ2-1|TRBV19
ASSIARGSYNEQF
>-|13|TRBJ2-2|TRBV7-2
ASSYLTGNTGELF
>-|14|TRBJ2-7|TRBV6-2/TRBV6-3
ASSYPRQGIGYEQY
>-|11|TRBJ1-5|TRBV6-5
ASSQGGSQPQH
>-|14|TRBJ2-1|TRBV3-1/TRBV3-2
ASSQVALAGKDEQF
>-|12|TRBJ2-3|TRBV5-1
ASSRHKGTDTQY